A single T cell receptor (beta chain) is shown here with its context. Its antigen is unknown. No much larger clonotype is one base removed from it; base qualities were not supplied. The library relied on the immunoSEQ multiplex PCR assay. In its TCRdb copy, this immuneACCESS table keeps in-frame sequences only and misses some clones. Where compared with another copy, unresolved V genes explain less than half of these, and the others have no known cause. This sample holds approximately 39,000 clones; about 90% were observed only once. Clones ranked in the top ten supply about 0.51% of the sample. This sample stems from a study of T cell changes during pregnancy in multiple sclerosis (dated by TCRdb to between 2019 and 2020). About the investigation overall: The study looked at changes in the T cell repertoire across pregnancy in women with multiple sclerosis.

The sequencing used CD4+ T cells from peripheral blood mononuclear cells, collected in the second trimester of pregnancy. This TCR was sampled from a female donor with multiple sclerosis, enrolled in a pregnancy study.

The DNA reads as follows: TGTGCCAGCAGCCCTTTATTGAGCTATCAAGAGACCCAGTACTTC. The resulting protein is CASSPLLSYQETQYF. This sequence uses TRBV6-6 and TRBJ2-5; confidence is insufficient to name the D gene. CDR1 MNHNY and CDR2 SVGAGI were looked up in the germline V gene (reference sequence). Cut back by 6 bases and 2 bases, the V and J ends lie 16 bases apart. The CDR3 numbers 15 residues from cysteine through phenylalanine. CDR3 DNA is the only sequence kept; it has 45 bases, read in frame from the first base.